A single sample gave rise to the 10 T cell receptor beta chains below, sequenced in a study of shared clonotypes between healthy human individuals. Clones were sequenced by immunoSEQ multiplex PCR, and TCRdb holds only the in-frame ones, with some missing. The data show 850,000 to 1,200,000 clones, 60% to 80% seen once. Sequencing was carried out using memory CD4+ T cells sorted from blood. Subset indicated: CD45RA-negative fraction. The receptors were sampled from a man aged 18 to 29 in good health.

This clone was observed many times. This CDR3 is CASETNYGYTF. For the CDR3, the DNA is TGTGCCAGCGAGACTAACTATGGCTACACCTTC. The chain carries TRBV2 and TRBJ1-2; D not resolved. Trimming pared 8 bases from V and 0 bases from J, leaving 4 bases between. CDR1 and CDR2 (germline): SNHLY, FYNNEI. CDR3 length: 11 residues.

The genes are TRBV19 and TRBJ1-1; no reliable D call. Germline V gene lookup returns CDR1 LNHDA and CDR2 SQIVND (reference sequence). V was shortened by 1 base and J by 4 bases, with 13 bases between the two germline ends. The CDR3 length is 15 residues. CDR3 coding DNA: TGTGCCAGTAGTATAGTTACGGGTGGAGGCACTGAAGCTTTCTTT. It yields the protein CASSIVTGGGTEAFF.

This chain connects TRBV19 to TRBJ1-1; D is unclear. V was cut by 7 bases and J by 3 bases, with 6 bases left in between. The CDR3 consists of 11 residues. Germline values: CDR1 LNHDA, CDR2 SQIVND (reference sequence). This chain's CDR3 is CASMGYTEAFF. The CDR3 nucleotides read TGTGCCAGTATGGGCTACACTGAAGCTTTCTTT.

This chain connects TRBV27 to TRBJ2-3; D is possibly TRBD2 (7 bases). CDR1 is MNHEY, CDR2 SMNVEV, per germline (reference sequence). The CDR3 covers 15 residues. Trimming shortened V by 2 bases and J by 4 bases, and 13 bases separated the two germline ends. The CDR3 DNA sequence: TGTGCCAGCAGTTTAGGGGGGGCCTGGGCAGATACGCAGTATTTT. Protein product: CASSLGGAWADTQYF.

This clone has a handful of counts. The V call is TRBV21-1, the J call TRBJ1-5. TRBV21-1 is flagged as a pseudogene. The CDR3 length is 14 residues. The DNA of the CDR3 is TGTGCCAGCATCCGGGGCAGCCTCAATCAGCCCCAGCATTTT. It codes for CASIRGSLNQPQHF.

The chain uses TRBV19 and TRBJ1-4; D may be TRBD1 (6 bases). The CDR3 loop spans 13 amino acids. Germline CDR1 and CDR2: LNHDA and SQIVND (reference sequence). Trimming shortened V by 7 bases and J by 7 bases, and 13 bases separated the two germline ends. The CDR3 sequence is CASKAWDIEKLFF. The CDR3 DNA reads TGTGCCAGTAAAGCCTGGGACATTGAAAAACTGTTTTTT.

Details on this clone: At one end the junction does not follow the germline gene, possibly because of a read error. Here the CDR3 DNA reads TGTGCCAGCAGCCCGGGTTTCGTGGACAGGGCCTCCAACGAGCAGTACTTC. Protein sequence: CASSPGFVDRASNEQYF. The chain recombines TRBV5-5 with TRBJ2-7, with 8 positions matching TRBD1. Germline lookup yields CDR1 SGHKS and CDR2 YYEKEE (reference sequence). CDR3 length: 17 residues.

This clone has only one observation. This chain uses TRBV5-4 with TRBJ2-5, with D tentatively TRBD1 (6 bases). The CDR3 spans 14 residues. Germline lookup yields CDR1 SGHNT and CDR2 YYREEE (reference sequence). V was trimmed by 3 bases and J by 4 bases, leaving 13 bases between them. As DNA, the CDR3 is TGTGCCAGCAGCTCCATAGGGGGTGGAGAGACCCAGTACTTC. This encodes CASSSIGGGETQYF.

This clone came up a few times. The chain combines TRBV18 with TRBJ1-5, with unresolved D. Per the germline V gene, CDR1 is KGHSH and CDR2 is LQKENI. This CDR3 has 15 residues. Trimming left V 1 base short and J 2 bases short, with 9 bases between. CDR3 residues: CASSPQGNGNQPQHF. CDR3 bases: TGTGCCAGCTCACCACAGGGTAATGGCAATCAGCCCCAGCATTTT.

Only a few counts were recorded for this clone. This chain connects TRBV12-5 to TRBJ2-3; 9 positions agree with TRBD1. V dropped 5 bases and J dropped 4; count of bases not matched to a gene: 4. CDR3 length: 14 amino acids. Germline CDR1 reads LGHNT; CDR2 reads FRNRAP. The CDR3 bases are TGTGCTAGTGGTGGGACAGGGAGAGCAGATACGCAGTATTTT. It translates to CASGGTGRADTQYF.